The 5 T cell receptor beta chains below come from one sample, sequenced in a study of blood T cell repertoires in COVID-19 (dated by TCRdb to the early 2020s). The library came from the immunoSEQ multiplex PCR assay. TCRdb stores this immuneACCESS table with in-frame sequences only. Part of the clones is absent; in the studies checked, under half of the shortfall reflects unresolved V genes, and no reason is known for the rest. The sample table holds under 80,000 clones, of which roughly 90% were seen once. The ten largest clones take up almost 4.5% of the sample. Sequencing was performed on peripheral blood. These receptor sequences come from a man aged 45-60 years with active COVID-19.

CDR3 bases: TGCGCCAGCAGCCAAGATTGGGGGACTAGCTCCTACGAGCAGTACTTC. Translated, it gives CASSQDWGTSSYEQYF. The chain employs TRBV4-1 and TRBJ2-7; 8 positions match TRBD2. CDR1 MGHRA and CDR2 YSYEKL come from the germline V gene. The CDR3 is 16 residues long. V trimming: 0 bases; J trimming: 0 bases; junction bases outside the gene matches: 4.

This chain links TRBV25-1 with TRBJ2-7; D is unresolved. CDR1 is MGHDK and CDR2 is SYGVNS in the germline V gene. Trimming shortened V by 4 bases and J by 2 bases, and 9 bases separated the two germline ends. The CDR3 is 13 residues long. DNA for the CDR3: TGTGCCAGCAGTGTTAGCAGTGCCTACGAGCAGTACTTC. It translates to CASSVSSAYEQYF.

This sequence joins TRBV7-9 and TRBJ1-1; a weak D match, TRBD1 (5 bases). The CDR3 runs 15 residues. Germline V CDR1 and CDR2: SEHNR, FQNEAQ (reference sequence). V lost 1 base, J lost 3 bases, and 12 bases lay in between. This CDR3 is CASSLVVGADTEAFF. CDR3 nucleotide sequence: TGTGCCAGCAGCTTAGTCGTAGGGGCGGACACTGAAGCTTTCTTT.

This clone has more than one count but fewer than ten. The rearrangement links TRBV28 to TRBJ1-5; weak D call: TRBD1 (5 bases). This CDR3 has 15 amino acids. Germline-derived CDR1 and CDR2 are MDHEN and SYDVKM. Trimming took off 6 bases at V and 0 bases at J, with 12 bases between the two ends. The CDR3: CASRRTGNSNQPQHF. In DNA form, the CDR3 reads TGTGCCAGCAGAAGAACAGGAAATAGCAATCAGCCCCAGCATTTT.

V usage is TRBV11-2 and J usage is TRBJ1-1; D remains ambiguous. Germline CDR1 is SGHAT and CDR2 is FQNNGV. V was shortened by 1 base and J by 6 bases, with 6 bases between the two germline ends. The CDR3 contains 12 residues. The CDR3 DNA reads as TGTGCCAGCAGCTTAGCAAGCGCTGAAGCTTTCTTT. This translates into CASSLASAEAFF.